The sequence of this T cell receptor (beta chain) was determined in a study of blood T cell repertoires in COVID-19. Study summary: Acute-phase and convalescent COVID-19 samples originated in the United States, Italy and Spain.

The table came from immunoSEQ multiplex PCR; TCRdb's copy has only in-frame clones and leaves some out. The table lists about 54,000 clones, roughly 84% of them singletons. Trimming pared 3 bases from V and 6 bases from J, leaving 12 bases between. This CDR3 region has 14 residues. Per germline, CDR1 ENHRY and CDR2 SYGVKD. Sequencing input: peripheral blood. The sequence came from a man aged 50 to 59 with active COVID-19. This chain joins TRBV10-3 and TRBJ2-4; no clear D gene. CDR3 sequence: CAISESTGVNIQYF. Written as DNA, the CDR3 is TGTGCCATCAGTGAATCGACTGGAGTAAACATTCAGTACTTC.